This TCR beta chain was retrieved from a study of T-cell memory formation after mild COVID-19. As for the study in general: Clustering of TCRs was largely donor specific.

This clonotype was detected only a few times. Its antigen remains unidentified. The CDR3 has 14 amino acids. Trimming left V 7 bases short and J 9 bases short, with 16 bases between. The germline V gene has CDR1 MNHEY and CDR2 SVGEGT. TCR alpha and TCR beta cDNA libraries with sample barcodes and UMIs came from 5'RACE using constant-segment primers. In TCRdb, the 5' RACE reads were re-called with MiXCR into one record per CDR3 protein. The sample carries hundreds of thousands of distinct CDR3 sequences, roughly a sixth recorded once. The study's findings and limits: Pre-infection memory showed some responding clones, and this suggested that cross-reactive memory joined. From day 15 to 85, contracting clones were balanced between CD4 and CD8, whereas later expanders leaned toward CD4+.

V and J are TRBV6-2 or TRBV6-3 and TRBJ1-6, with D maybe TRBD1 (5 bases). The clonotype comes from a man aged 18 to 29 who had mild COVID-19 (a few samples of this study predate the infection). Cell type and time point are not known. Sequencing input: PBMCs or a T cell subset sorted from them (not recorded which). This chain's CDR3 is CASTLYAGGSPLHF. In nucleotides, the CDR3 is TGTGCCAGCACCCTTTACGCCGGGGGTTCACCCCTCCACTTT.